This T cell receptor beta chain was profiled in a study of cytomegalovirus exposure and HLA in healthy donors (dated by TCRdb to 2017 to 2019). Notes on the research overall: According to an earlier analysis of 550 to 700 of the donors, some 170 million T cells yielded 117 million unique TCR beta sequences and 276 Gb of sequence data. The study aimed to test whether cataloging public T cell receptors could reveal signatures of past pathogen exposure. The study combined high-throughput TCR immunosequencing, statistical association of individual TCRs with disease status, and machine learning to predict cytomegalovirus infection status. On average, roughly 250,000 unique TCR beta nucleotide sequences were sequenced per donor among more than 350 genotyped donors of the cohort, with around 19% of those sequences being non-productive. In an earlier analysis of roughly 580 of the donors, high-throughput TCR beta sequencing was used to judge whether each TCR beta V gene segment behaved as functional or pseudogenic. Of the roughly 400 genotyped donors, approximately 81% were placed in the genetic ancestry cluster associated with self-reported Caucasian donors. The later analysis used no new phenotypic data to find candidate immune exposures, relying instead on TCR beta sequences and their occurrence across donors. In a later genetic analysis, genome-wide SNP genotypes for 398 of the 666 donors were used, and that subset was treated as a discovery cohort. Donor age, sex, ethnicity and CMV serostatus were compiled together with the repertoire data. Both class I and class II loci were covered by HLA typing, at four-digit resolution. Every repertoire in the discovery cohort had been generated on one and the same sequencing platform. The number of typed donors differed by locus: about 620-630 for A, B, C, DRB1 and DQB1; approximately 530 for DQA1; roughly 600 for DPA1; and some 430 for DPB1. A later analysis re-analyzed previously published TCR beta repertoires from 660 or so donors and added high-resolution HLA genotyping to study TCR occurrence patterns. Several DR-DQ haplotypes were handled as single units for association and clustering because linkage in the cohort was strong. A separate validation cohort of 100 to 150 different subjects was used in addition to the roughly 620-subject first cohort. The study profiled the T cell repertoires of around 700 subjects by immunosequencing and related them to cytomegalovirus serostatus. Roughly 300 gigabases of sequencing data and around 85 million unique TCR sequences made up an early release that covered fewer than 650 HLA-typed donors. Overall study outcomes, separate from this receptor: Because HLA typing was unavailable for some donors at each locus, only the typed subset was used in association tests. In an earlier analysis of approximately 590 of the donors, most TCR beta V segments appeared in productive rearrangements about 87% or about 30% of the time, broadly matching IMGT annotations. Compared with equally common non-associated chains, HLA-associated TCR beta chains in a later analysis were more clonally expanded and had lower generation probabilities. According to a later analysis, most CMV-associated TCR beta chains appeared to be HLA-restricted, and the HLA associations seemed to be driven largely by CMV exposure. Presence/absence analyses assumed roughly uniform sequencing depth across donors, an assumption that may not hold. Several of the top co-occurrence clusters appeared to be linked to parvovirus B19, influenza, CMV and Epstein-Barr virus, according to a later analysis. The 87-base-pair reads could not distinguish some IMGT-functional V segments, including TRBV6-2 and TRBV6-3, so those segments were excluded. Assigning TCR associations to individual alleles was difficult when HLA alleles, especially DR and DQ, strongly co-occurred. The sequencing pipeline was judged likely to have produced a cluster of highly shared sequence variants as a technical artifact. According to the authors, the approach could potentially be generalized to other disease states and immunological phenotypes. The only immune exposure information available for the cohort was CMV serostatus. In a later analysis, the rate of TCR association differed among HLA loci, with DRB1 alleles having the most associated TCRs and HLA-C alleles having the fewest. Most TCR sequences were seen in very few donors, while some public TCRs were found in many individuals. In this cohort, only TCR beta chains were sequenced, and detectable features were limited by the absence of alpha or paired-chain data. About 17 rarely observed V segments, including chromosome 9 orphons, were excluded from the earlier analysis of a few hundred of the donors because counts were too low. In a later genetic analysis, a missense DCLRE1C variant was associated with V-gene and J-gene trimming of TCR beta chains, and the association was replicated in an independent cohort. Correlated functional status among segregating V segments might reflect linkage disequilibrium, but an unknown experimental factor could not be ruled out. A further reported finding was that TCR beta sequences accurately predicted the HLA-A and HLA-B alleles for most subjects in the first cohort. Specific HLA alleles were associated with over 15,000 TCR beta sequences at a false discovery rate of 0.05 in a later analysis. A few of the identified cytomegalovirus-associated TCR beta chains were confirmed in vitro to be specific for cytomegalovirus antigens. A total of 150 to 200 TCR beta chains were listed by the study as associated with cytomegalovirus. According to a later genetic analysis, donors in an Asian-associated ancestry cluster had fewer N-insertions in productive TCRs than the roughly 700-donor mean. The classifier was reported to diagnose cytomegalovirus status with high specificity and sensitivity in both the original and validation cohorts.

V loses 2 bases, J loses 4 bases, and the germline ends lie 10 bases apart. Reading the germline V gene gives CDR1 SGHDT and CDR2 YYEEEE. The CDR3 numbers 15 residues from cysteine through phenylalanine. Only the CDR3 DNA is retained, 45 bases long and in frame from the first base. In the case of this clone: The antigen it binds to is not known. Base qualities are not provided; no much larger clone lies one nucleotide away.

The cohort consisted of approximately 690 healthy bone marrow donors. Cohort members were all nominally healthy when sampled, although unrecorded immune exposures were likely present. The donor tested CMV seropositive and was one of the 289 seropositive cohort members. Every donor gave a peripheral blood sample, and the peripheral blood mononuclear cells from that sample were used for TCR beta sequencing. Genomic DNA was extracted from the blood cell samples with the Qiagen DNeasy Blood Extraction Kit. The library was generated by the immunoSEQ multiplex PCR assay. A mixture of 60 forward primers for TCR Vbeta segments and 13 reverse primers for TCR Jbeta segments was used in the multiplex PCR. Amplification of the CDR3 region of rearranged TCR beta genes was performed with a multiplex PCR assay on genomic DNA. Amplified TCR beta libraries were sequenced as 87-base-pair reads on the Illumina HiSeq System. Per the source publication's procedure: Across the roughly 640 repertoires, a later analysis counted 60 million to 90 million unique TCR beta chains, around 10 million of which were shared by at least two donors. A nearest-neighbor algorithm error-corrected the raw reads and collapsed the reads into unique sequences, merging closely related sequences to remove PCR and sequencing errors. CDR3 sequences were aligned to IMGT reference sequences to assign V, D and J gene segments. For a sequence to be retained, a match of at least six nucleotides was required to both a V gene segment and a J gene segment. A rearrangement counted as productive if the CDR3 had no stop codons and remained in frame with V and J, and every other rearrangement counted as non-productive. CDR3 was defined according to IMGT convention as the region running from the second conserved V-encoded cysteine to the conserved J-encoded phenylalanine. In an earlier analysis of just under 600 of the donors, sequences lacking an unambiguous match to a single V gene segment were excluded. An earlier analysis of a few hundred of the donors called V segments functional above 56.7% productive rearrangements and segregating when the between-donor standard deviation exceeded 5%. A statistical classification framework was built to diagnose cytomegalovirus status from the catalog of TCR beta chain sequences. V and J gene assignment, in a later analysis, came from comparing TCR nucleotide sequences with IMGT/GENE-DB human TR gene sequences. Using the TCRdist pipeline, a later analysis assigned CDR3 sequences along with most-parsimonious VDJ recombination scenarios. In a later analysis, each TCR beta chain was defined by its CDR3 amino acid sequence together with its V-gene family, and reads lacking a unique V-gene family were excluded. As a way to deal with suspected cross-contamination and a sequencing artifact, a later analysis dropped more than 500 nucleotide sequences that were highly shared and had low generation probability. A later analysis calculated a clonal expansion index for each public chain from normalized within-repertoire ranks of inferred template counts. Generation probabilities in a later analysis came from a VDJ recombination model fitted to out-of-frame rearrangements, and those results were checked against IGoR. A later analysis scored TCR-TCR, TCR-HLA and TCR-CMV co-occurrence with hypergeometric tests, applying a repertoire-size bias correction to TCR pairs. To estimate false discovery rates, a later analysis permuted the HLA or CMV assignments 20 times. In a later analysis, co-occurring TCRs were grouped using DBSCAN, with TCRdist sequence similarity added in when clustering inside HLA-allele-positive subsets. Repertoires with fewer than 30,000 or more than 120,000 public chains were left out of co-occurrence clustering, as were a handful of repertoires with anomalous nucleotide sharing. The immuneACCESS repertoire file appears here via TCRdb, limited to in-frame rearrangements. These files lack a portion of the clones; in checked studies, under half of the deficit traces to unresolved V genes, and the cause of the others is not known. That table gives V, J and clone size, and the DNA gave D and trimming. Across this sample there are roughly 130,000 clones, with 65% to 75% seen only once. The biggest ten clones account for 6.5% to 8% of the sample.

This receptor was taken from a man aged 40-50 years in good health and CMV-seropositive. The sequence joins TRBV5-6 to TRBJ1-6; the D gene cannot be named for sure. The sample taken for sequencing was PBMCs. The CDR3 sequence is CASSFSGGYNSPLHF. The DNA sequence is TGTGCCAGCAGCTTTTCAGGAGGATATAATTCACCCCTCCACTTT.